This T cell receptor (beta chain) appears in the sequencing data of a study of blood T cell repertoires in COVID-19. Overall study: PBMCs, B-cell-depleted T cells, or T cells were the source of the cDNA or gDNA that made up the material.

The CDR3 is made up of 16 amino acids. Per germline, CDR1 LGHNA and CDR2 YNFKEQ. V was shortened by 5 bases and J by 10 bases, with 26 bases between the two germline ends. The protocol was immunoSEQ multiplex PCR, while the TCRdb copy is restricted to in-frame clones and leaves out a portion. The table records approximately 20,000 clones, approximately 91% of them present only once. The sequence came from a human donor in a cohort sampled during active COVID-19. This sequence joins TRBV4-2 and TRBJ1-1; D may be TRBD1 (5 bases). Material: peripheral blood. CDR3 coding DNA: TGTGCCAGCAGCACAACCAATGGGGGGGGACGAGATAGAGCTTTCTTT. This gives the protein CASSTTNGGGRDRAFF.